The 3 T cell receptor beta chains in this list originate from one sample, sequenced in a study of tumor-infiltrating lymphocytes in primary liver carcinoma. Synthesis of TCR beta cDNA was carried out from around 540 ng total RNA with a constant-region primer. Three rounds of nested multiplex PCR with slightly modified ARM-PCR produced TCR beta libraries. Primers for the first two PCR rounds were TRBV1-TRBV30 forward primers and a C-beta reverse primer (around 10 cycles per round). TCRdb reprocessed the multiplex PCR reads with MiXCR, giving one entry per CDR3 protein. The sample holds around 81,000 distinct CDR3 sequences; about two thirds are singletons and the top ten take around 13%. For each extraction, RNA and DNA were obtained together from approximately 20-30 mg of unsorted bulk tissue. The material sequenced was liver tumor tissue from sampling region 4. Subset denoted: tumor region T4, right-lateral pole. Every receptor here comes from a woman aged 60-75 years with primary liver carcinoma and hepatitis B virus infection.

The chain carries TRBV18 and TRBJ2-1, with 10 bases aligning to TRBD2. Unmatched junction bases numbered 7, after V lost 6 bases and J lost 5 bases. This CDR3 comprises 15 residues. Germline assignment: CDR1 KGHSH and CDR2 LQKENI. CDR3 DNA: TGTGCCAGCTCGTCCCTAGCGGGAGCCGACAATGAGCAGTTCTTC. Its protein is CASSSLAGADNEQFF.

This clonotype was recorded only once. The chain is built from TRBV28 and TRBJ2-6; a weak D match, TRBD1 (5 bases). Germline values: CDR1 MDHEN, CDR2 SYDVKM. CDR3 length: 14 residues. Trimming shortened V by 9 bases and J by 4 bases, and 13 bases separated the two germline ends. DNA of the CDR3: TGTGCCAGTCATAGGGGTGTCGGGGCCAACGTCCTGACTTTC. Its translation is CASHRGVGANVLTF.

On this clonotype itself: The junction departs from germline at one end; a sequencing error may be responsible. The chain's CDR3 is CANGLDGNRNDQFF. In DNA form, the CDR3 reads TGTGCCAACGGCTTAGATGGGAACCGCAATGACCAGTTCTTC. V gene TRBV11-2 combines with J gene TRBJ2-1; no clear D gene. Germline loops: CDR1 SGHAT, CDR2 FQNNGV. CDR3 length: 14 residues. The whole variable domain, remainder taken from reference TRBV11-2 and TRBJ2-1, is EAGVAQSPRYKIIEKRQSVAFWCNPISGHATLYWYQQILGQGPKLLIQFQNNGVVDDSQLPKDRFSAERLKGVDSTLKIQPAKLEDSAVYLCANGLDGNRNDQFFGPGTRLTVL.